A selection of T cell receptor beta chains follows, all from one sample in a study of T cells in Graves' hyperthyroidism and ophthalmopathy. TCRdb itself ran the multiplex PCR reads through MiXCR, one entry per CDR3 protein. The sample contains 500,000 to 650,000 distinct CDR3 sequences, about 15% of which appear only once. The specimen sequenced was blood. The source of these receptors is a woman aged 18 to 35 with Graves' ophthalmopathy. CDR3s include the opening cysteine and the closing phenylalanine or tryptophan. The order of the fields is CDR3 protein, CDR3 DNA, D gene, clone size, J gene, V gene. The D gene is left open where the match is weak. The size field is filled for only some rows; it gives once, few, many or a size class.

cdr3_aa: CSVEYGTGGSGQPQHF
cdr3_nt: TGCAGCGTTGAATACGGGACAGGGGGCTCGGGTCAGCCCCAGCATTTT
d_call: TRBD1
clone_size: .
j_call: TRBJ1-5
v_call: TRBV29-1

cdr3_aa: CASSLEWDRVGNTIYF
cdr3_nt: TGTGCCAGCAGCTTAGAATGGGACAGGGTCGGAAACACCATATATTTT
d_call: TRBD1
clone_size: many
j_call: TRBJ1-3
v_call: TRBV11-2

cdr3_aa: CASSLTDSGYGYTF
cdr3_nt: TGTGCCAGCAGCCTAACGGACAGCGGCTATGGCTACACCTTC
d_call: .
clone_size: many
j_call: TRBJ1-2
v_call: TRBV7-8

cdr3_aa: CSVDRDSNQPQHF
cdr3_nt: TGCAGTGTTGACCGGGACAGCAATCAGCCCCAGCATTTT
d_call: .
clone_size: few
j_call: TRBJ1-5
v_call: TRBV20-1

cdr3_aa: CASSLTGEFDEQYF
cdr3_nt: TGTGCCAGCAGCTTGACCGGTGAATTCGACGAGCAGTACTTC
d_call: .
clone_size: .
j_call: TRBJ2-7
v_call: TRBV5-6

cdr3_aa: CASSPRPGPSQETQYF
cdr3_nt: TGTGCCAGCAGCCCCCGCCCGGGACCCAGCCAAGAGACCCAGTACTTC
d_call: .
clone_size: many
j_call: TRBJ2-5
v_call: TRBV11-2

cdr3_aa: CASSIGGTDTQYF
cdr3_nt: TGTGCCAGTAGTATAGGTGGCACAGATACGCAGTATTTT
d_call: .
clone_size: .
j_call: TRBJ2-3
v_call: TRBV19

cdr3_aa: CASSEAAGGPNEQFF
cdr3_nt: TGTGCCAGCAGTGAAGCGGCGGGGGGGCCCAATGAGCAGTTCTTC
d_call: TRBD2
clone_size: many
j_call: TRBJ2-1
v_call: TRBV6-1

cdr3_aa: CASSLFAGNEQFF
cdr3_nt: TGTGCCAGCAGTTTGTTCGCGGGCAATGAGCAGTTCTTC
d_call: .
clone_size: few
j_call: TRBJ2-1
v_call: TRBV27

cdr3_aa: CASSFRGGYNEQFF
cdr3_nt: TGTGCCAGCAGTTTTAGGGGGGGATACAATGAGCAGTTCTTC
d_call: .
clone_size: many
j_call: TRBJ2-1
v_call: TRBV27

cdr3_aa: CASSQASKTSGNTIYF
cdr3_nt: TGTGCCAGCAGCCAAGCCAGCAAGACCTCTGGAAACACCATATATTTT
d_call: .
clone_size: many
j_call: TRBJ1-3
v_call: TRBV3-1

cdr3_aa: CASSEEGFQPQHF
cdr3_nt: TGTGCCAGCAGTGAAGAGGGGTTTCAGCCCCAGCATTTT
d_call: .
clone_size: many
j_call: TRBJ1-5
v_call: TRBV2